The present entry profiles one T cell receptor beta chain with its context. This record comes from a study of OX40 agonist ivuxolimab in advanced cancers. Across the study: The dose-escalation cohort was approximately 85% male, with a mean age of about 60 years, ranging roughly 20 to 90. Earlier anti-PD-1, anti-PD-L1 or anti-CTLA-4 therapy was permitted; around 40% had received some.

The data were produced by immunoSEQ multiplex PCR, yet TCRdb's version contains in-frame clones alone and is incomplete. This table has approximately 82,000 clones, over 70% appearing once. The sample here was CD4+ or CD8+ T cells sorted from blood, taken in a trial of the OX40 agonist ivuxolimab. This TCR derives from an adult with an advanced solid tumor such as melanoma, head and neck, liver or kidney cancer.

The DNA of the CDR3 is TGTGCCAGCATCCTGAGTGGGGTCGGGCATCCGGAGGGTCAGCCCCAGCATTTT. Translation: CASILSGVGHPEGQPQHF. V is TRBV7-7 and J is TRBJ1-5; no reliable D call. Germline V gene sequence: CDR1 SSHAT, CDR2 FNYEAQ (reference sequence). The CDR3 is 18 residues long. The V and J ends lost 7 bases and 6 bases respectively, with 28 bases between them.